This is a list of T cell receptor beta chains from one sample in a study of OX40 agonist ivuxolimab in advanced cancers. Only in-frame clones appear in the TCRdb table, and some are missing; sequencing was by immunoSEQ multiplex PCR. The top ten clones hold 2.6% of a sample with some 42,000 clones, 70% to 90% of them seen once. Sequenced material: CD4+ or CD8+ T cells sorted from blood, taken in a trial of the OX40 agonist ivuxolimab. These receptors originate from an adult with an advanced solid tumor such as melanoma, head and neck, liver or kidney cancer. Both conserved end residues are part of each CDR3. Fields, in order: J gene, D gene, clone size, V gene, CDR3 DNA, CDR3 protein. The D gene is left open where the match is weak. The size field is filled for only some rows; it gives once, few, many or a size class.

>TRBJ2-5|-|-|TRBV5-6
TGTGCCAGCAGCTTGGGGGGAAGGGGAGAGACCCAGTACTTC
CASSLGGRGETQYF
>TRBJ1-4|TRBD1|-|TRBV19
TGTGCCAGTAGTGGGACCGGGACAGGGGATGAAAAACTGTTTTTT
CASSGTGTGDEKLFF
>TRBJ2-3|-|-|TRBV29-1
TGCAGCATCTGGGGGCTAGGTACAGATACGCAGTATTTT
CSIWGLGTDTQYF
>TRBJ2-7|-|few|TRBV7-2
TGTGCCAGCAGCTCGACGACCCGACAGTATAGCTCCTACGAGCAGTACTTC
CASSSTTRQYSSYEQYF
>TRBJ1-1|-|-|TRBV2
TGTGCCAGCAGTTATACTGTGAATACTGAAGCTTTCTTT
CASSYTVNTEAFF
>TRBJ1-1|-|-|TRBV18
TGTGCCAGCTCGGAGGGGACTGAAGCTTTCTTT
CASSEGTEAFF
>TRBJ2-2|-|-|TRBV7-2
TGTGCCAGCAGCGCCACCAGGAGCACCGGGGAGCTGTTTTTT
CASSATRSTGELFF
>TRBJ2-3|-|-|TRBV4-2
TGTGCCAGCAGCCCCCCATCGGCTAGCGGCACAGATACGCAGTATTTT
CASSPPSASGTDTQYF
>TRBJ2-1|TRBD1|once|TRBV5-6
TGTGCCAGCAGCTTTGTACAGGGGATCTCCTACAATGAGCAGTTCTTC
CASSFVQGISYNEQFF
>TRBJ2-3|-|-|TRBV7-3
TGTGCCAGCAGTTCTTACCAGGCAGATACGCAGTATTTT
CASSSYQADTQYF
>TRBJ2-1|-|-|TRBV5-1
TGCGCCAGCAGCGAGGACCCGATCTCGGGGTACAATGAGCAGTTCTTC
CASSEDPISGYNEQFF
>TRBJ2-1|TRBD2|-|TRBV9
TGTGCCAGCAGCGCACGGGGACTAGCGGGATCCTACAATGAGCAGTTCTTC
CASSARGLAGSYNEQFF
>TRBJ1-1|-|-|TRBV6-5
TGTGCCAGCAGTTACTCGGCGGTAAGCGACACTGAAGCTTTCTTT
CASSYSAVSDTEAFF
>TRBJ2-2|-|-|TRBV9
TGTGCCAGCAAGGGCCGGGAGCACGGAGGGACCGGGGAGCTGTTTTTT
CASKGREHGGTGELFF
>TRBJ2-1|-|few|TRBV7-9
TGTGCCAGCAGCTTATATTTTGAGCAGTTCTTC
CASSLYFEQFF
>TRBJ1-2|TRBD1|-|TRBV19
TGTGCCAGTAGCCGGTCAACAGGGGGCTATGGCTACACCTTC
CASSRSTGGYGYTF
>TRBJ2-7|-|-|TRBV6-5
TGTGCCAGCAGTTACTCGCCCGCCTACGAGCAGTACTTC
CASSYSPAYEQYF
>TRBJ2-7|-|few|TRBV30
TGTGCCTGGAGTGTTGGTAGCGCCAATTACTACGAGCAGTACTTC
CAWSVGSANYYEQYF
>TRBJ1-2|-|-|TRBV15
TGTGCCACCAGCAGAGATAGGACGTGGGGGTGGGGTGGCTACACCTTC
CATSRDRTWGWGGYTF
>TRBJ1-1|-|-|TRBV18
TGTGCCAGCTCACCATCGAGGGCGGGGGACACTGAAGCTTTCTTT
CASSPSRAGDTEAFF
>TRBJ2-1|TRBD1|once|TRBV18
TGTGCCAGCTCACCGGGCCAGGGGGAAGAGCAGTTCTTC
CASSPGQGEEQFF
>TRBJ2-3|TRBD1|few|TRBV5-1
TGCGCCAGCAGCGCTTGGTCCGGGACAGGGGGCTTGGATACGCAGTATTTT
CASSAWSGTGGLDTQYF